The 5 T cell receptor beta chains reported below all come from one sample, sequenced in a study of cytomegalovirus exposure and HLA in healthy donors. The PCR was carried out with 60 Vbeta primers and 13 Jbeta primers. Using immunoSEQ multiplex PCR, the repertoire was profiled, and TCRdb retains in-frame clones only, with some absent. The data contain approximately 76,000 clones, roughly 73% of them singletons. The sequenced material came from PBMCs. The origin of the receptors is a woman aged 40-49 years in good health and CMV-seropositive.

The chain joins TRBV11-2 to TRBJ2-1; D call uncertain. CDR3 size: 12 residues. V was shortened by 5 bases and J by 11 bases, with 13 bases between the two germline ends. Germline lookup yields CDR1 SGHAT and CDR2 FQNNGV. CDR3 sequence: CASSRLSSKQFF. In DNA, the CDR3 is TGTGCCAGCAGCCGACTTAGCTCCAAGCAGTTCTTC.

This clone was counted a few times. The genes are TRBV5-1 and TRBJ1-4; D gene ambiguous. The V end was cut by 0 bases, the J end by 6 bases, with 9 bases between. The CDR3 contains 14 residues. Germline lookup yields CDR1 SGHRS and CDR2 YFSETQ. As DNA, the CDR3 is TGCGCCAGCAGCTTGGGTAGCTCCCATGAAAAACTGTTTTTT. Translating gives CASSLGSSHEKLFF.

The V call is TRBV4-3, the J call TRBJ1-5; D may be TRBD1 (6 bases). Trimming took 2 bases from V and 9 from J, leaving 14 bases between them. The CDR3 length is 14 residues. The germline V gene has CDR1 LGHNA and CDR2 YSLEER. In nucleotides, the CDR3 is TGCGCCAGCAGCCAATATACAGGGCAGGGGCCCCAGCATTTT. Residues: CASSQYTGQGPQHF.

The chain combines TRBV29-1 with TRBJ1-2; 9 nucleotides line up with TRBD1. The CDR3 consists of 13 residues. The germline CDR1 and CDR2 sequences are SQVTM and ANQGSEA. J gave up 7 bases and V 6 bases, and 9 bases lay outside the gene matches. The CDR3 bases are TGCAGCGTGGTTGACAGGGGGATGAGTGGCTACACCTTC. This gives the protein CSVVDRGMSGYTF.

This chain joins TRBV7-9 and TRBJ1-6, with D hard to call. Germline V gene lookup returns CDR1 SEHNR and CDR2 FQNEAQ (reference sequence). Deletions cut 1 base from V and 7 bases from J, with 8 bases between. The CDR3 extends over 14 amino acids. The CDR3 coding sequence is TGTGCCAGCAGCTTAGGAGGGCTCAATTCACCCCTCCACTTT. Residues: CASSLGGLNSPLHF.